The rows below give T cell receptor beta chains drawn from one sample of a study of cytomegalovirus exposure and HLA in healthy donors. Clones were sequenced by immunoSEQ multiplex PCR, and TCRdb holds only the in-frame ones, with some missing. The data show about 100,000 clones, about 80% seen once. Sequencing was performed on PBMCs. The receptor source for this set is a woman aged 60-75 years in good health and CMV-seronegative. The CDR3 runs from the conserved cysteine through the conserved F or W. The D gene is left open where the match is weak. The size entry is marked missing in some rows and otherwise reads once, few, many or a size class.

j_call: TRBJ1-4
d_call: NA
clone_size: NA
v_call: TRBV19
cdr3_nt: TGTGCCAGTAGTCGAGGGACAAATAATGAAAAACTGTTTTTT
cdr3_aa: CASSRGTNNEKLFF

j_call: TRBJ1-5
d_call: NA
clone_size: NA
v_call: TRBV30
cdr3_nt: TGTGCCTTGACCCGGCCAGGGCAAAATCAGCCCCAGCATTTT
cdr3_aa: CALTRPGQNQPQHF

j_call: TRBJ1-4
d_call: NA
clone_size: NA
v_call: TRBV6-6
cdr3_nt: TGTGCCAGCAGACAGGGCGAAAAACTGTTTTTT
cdr3_aa: CASRQGEKLFF

j_call: TRBJ2-3
d_call: TRBD2
clone_size: NA
v_call: TRBV29-1
cdr3_nt: TGCAGCGTTGTCTGGCTAGCGGGGGTGGCAGATACGCAGTATTTT
cdr3_aa: CSVVWLAGVADTQYF

j_call: TRBJ2-4
d_call: NA
clone_size: NA
v_call: TRBV4-1
cdr3_nt: TGCGCCAGCAGCCAAGTGGGGGGCATTCAGTACTTC
cdr3_aa: CASSQVGGIQYF

j_call: TRBJ2-7
d_call: TRBD2
clone_size: once
v_call: TRBV7-2
cdr3_nt: TGTGCCAGCAGCACCTGGGCGGCTAGCGGTTACGAGCAGTACTTC
cdr3_aa: CASSTWAASGYEQYF

j_call: TRBJ1-1
d_call: TRBD1
clone_size: few
v_call: TRBV18
cdr3_nt: TGTGCCAGCTCACTCTCGGACAGGTTGAACACTGAAGCTTTCTTT
cdr3_aa: CASSLSDRLNTEAFF

j_call: TRBJ1-1
d_call: NA
clone_size: once
v_call: TRBV5-4
cdr3_nt: TGTGCCAGCAGCCCCTCCGCGGGGAGCGCTGAAGCTTTCTTT
cdr3_aa: CASSPSAGSAEAFF

j_call: TRBJ1-1
d_call: NA
clone_size: NA
v_call: TRBV29-1
cdr3_nt: TGCAGCGTTGACAGGGCGAACACTGAAGCTTTCTTT
cdr3_aa: CSVDRANTEAFF

j_call: TRBJ2-5
d_call: NA
clone_size: few
v_call: TRBV19
cdr3_nt: TGTGCCAGCGGAGGTTGGGAAGAGACCCAGTACTTC
cdr3_aa: CASGGWEETQYF

j_call: TRBJ2-3
d_call: NA
clone_size: NA
v_call: TRBV9
cdr3_nt: TGTGCCAGCAGCGTAGGGACAGCCCCAGATACGCAGTATTTT
cdr3_aa: CASSVGTAPDTQYF

j_call: TRBJ1-4
d_call: TRBD1
clone_size: NA
v_call: TRBV5-1
cdr3_nt: TGCGCCAGCAGCTCAGGGGGAACAACTAATGAAAAACTGTTTTTT
cdr3_aa: CASSSGGTTNEKLFF

j_call: TRBJ2-1
d_call: TRBD2
clone_size: NA
v_call: TRBV9
cdr3_nt: TGTGCCAGCAGCGTAGGGGCGGGAGGGCCTTTTTATGAGCAGTTCTTC
cdr3_aa: CASSVGAGGPFYEQFF

j_call: TRBJ1-5
d_call: TRBD1
clone_size: once
v_call: TRBV7-2
cdr3_nt: TGTGCCAGCAGCCAGTTGGGACAGACTAGCAATCAGCCCCAGCATTTT
cdr3_aa: CASSQLGQTSNQPQHF

j_call: TRBJ1-2
d_call: TRBD1
clone_size: few
v_call: TRBV6-5
cdr3_nt: TGTGCCAGCACCCCAGACAGGGACTATGGCTACACCTTC
cdr3_aa: CASTPDRDYGYTF

j_call: TRBJ2-1
d_call: NA
clone_size: few
v_call: TRBV7-9
cdr3_nt: TGTGCCAGCAGCTCCAGGGGTCAGGGTTCCTCCTACAATGAGCAGTTCTTC
cdr3_aa: CASSSRGQGSSYNEQFF

j_call: TRBJ2-1
d_call: TRBD2
clone_size: once
v_call: TRBV19
cdr3_nt: TGTGCCAGTACTCGATCTAGCGGGGCTTACAATGAGCAGTTCTTC
cdr3_aa: CASTRSSGAYNEQFF

j_call: TRBJ2-7
d_call: TRBD2
clone_size: NA
v_call: TRBV5-1
cdr3_nt: TGCGCCAGCAGCTTGGCCAGCGGGGGGGCCGCCTACGAGCAGTACTTC
cdr3_aa: CASSLASGGAAYEQYF

j_call: TRBJ2-1
d_call: TRBD2
clone_size: NA
v_call: TRBV27
cdr3_nt: TGTGCCAGCAAACTAGCGGGCGCCACGGAGCAGTTCTTC
cdr3_aa: CASKLAGATEQFF

j_call: TRBJ2-2
d_call: NA
clone_size: once
v_call: TRBV5-1
cdr3_nt: TGCGCCAGCAGCTGGACCGGGACACCGAACACCGGGGAGCTGTTTTTT
cdr3_aa: CASSWTGTPNTGELFF

j_call: TRBJ1-2
d_call: TRBD1
clone_size: once
v_call: TRBV19
cdr3_nt: TGTGCCAGTATATCCGGGACAGGGGGCTATGGCTACACCTTC
cdr3_aa: CASISGTGGYGYTF

j_call: TRBJ1-4
d_call: NA
clone_size: NA
v_call: TRBV2
cdr3_nt: TGTGCCAGCACGATACAGGGAATGGTGGAAAAACTGTTTTTT
cdr3_aa: CASTIQGMVEKLFF

j_call: TRBJ1-1
d_call: NA
clone_size: NA
v_call: TRBV5-6
cdr3_nt: TGTGCCAGCAGCATGAGTGTCGCCACTGAAGCTTTCTTT
cdr3_aa: CASSMSVATEAFF

j_call: TRBJ1-5
d_call: NA
clone_size: once
v_call: TRBV28
cdr3_nt: TGTGCCAGCACCTCCGGAGGGGCTGGTAATCAGCCCCAGCATTTT
cdr3_aa: CASTSGGAGNQPQHF

j_call: TRBJ1-2
d_call: NA
clone_size: few
v_call: TRBV7-9
cdr3_nt: TGTGCCAGCAGTCCTCTCCTGGGCGGCTACACCTTC
cdr3_aa: CASSPLLGGYTF

j_call: TRBJ2-7
d_call: TRBD2
clone_size: NA
v_call: TRBV5-1
cdr3_nt: TGCGCCAGCAGCTTCACGACTAGCGGGTACTACGAGCAGTACTTC
cdr3_aa: CASSFTTSGYYEQYF

j_call: TRBJ1-2
d_call: NA
clone_size: NA
v_call: TRBV5-1
cdr3_nt: TGCGCCAGCAGCTCAGGGGCCGCAAGGGTCGGATGGAATGGCTACACCTTC
cdr3_aa: CASSSGAARVGWNGYTF

j_call: TRBJ2-7
d_call: NA
clone_size: NA
v_call: TRBV5-1
cdr3_nt: TGCGCCAGCAGCTTGGGAGGGTGGGAGCCTTACTACGAGCAGTACTTC
cdr3_aa: CASSLGGWEPYYEQYF

j_call: TRBJ2-7
d_call: TRBD1
clone_size: NA
v_call: TRBV7-9
cdr3_nt: TGTGCCAGCAGCCTGGGACAGGCGGTGTCCTACGAGCAGTACTTC
cdr3_aa: CASSLGQAVSYEQYF

j_call: TRBJ2-7
d_call: TRBD2
clone_size: NA
v_call: TRBV5-1
cdr3_nt: TGCGCCAGCAGCTTGGGCGGCGGGAGCAACGAGCAGTACTTC
cdr3_aa: CASSLGGGSNEQYF

j_call: TRBJ2-7
d_call: TRBD2
clone_size: NA
v_call: TRBV15
cdr3_nt: TGTGCCACCAGCTGGGGCGGGGGGGCCCACGAGCAGTACTTC
cdr3_aa: CATSWGGGAHEQYF

j_call: TRBJ1-1
d_call: NA
clone_size: NA
v_call: TRBV10-2
cdr3_nt: TGCGCCAGCAGGCCCGCGGGCCACATGAACACTGAAGCTTTCTTT
cdr3_aa: CASRPAGHMNTEAFF

j_call: TRBJ1-2
d_call: TRBD1
clone_size: NA
v_call: TRBV25-1
cdr3_nt: TGTGCCAGCAGTGGCCCGGACAGGTCCTATGGCTACACCTTC
cdr3_aa: CASSGPDRSYGYTF

j_call: TRBJ1-5
d_call: NA
clone_size: NA
v_call: TRBV5-8
cdr3_nt: TGTGCCAGCAGCCTGGGCCAGGGATATCAGCCCCAGCATTTT
cdr3_aa: CASSLGQGYQPQHF

j_call: TRBJ2-2
d_call: NA
clone_size: once
v_call: TRBV4-3
cdr3_nt: TGCGCCAGCAGCCAAGGGGCAGCAAACACCGGGGAGCTGTTTTTT
cdr3_aa: CASSQGAANTGELFF

j_call: TRBJ2-5
d_call: TRBD1
clone_size: few
v_call: TRBV27
cdr3_nt: TGTGCCAGCAGTTTGGGACAGTGGGAGACCCAGTACTTC
cdr3_aa: CASSLGQWETQYF

j_call: TRBJ2-7
d_call: NA
clone_size: NA
v_call: TRBV2
cdr3_nt: TGTGCCAGCAGTGGTGGTAGCGGCCCCTACGAGCAGTACTTC
cdr3_aa: CASSGGSGPYEQYF

j_call: TRBJ2-7
d_call: NA
clone_size: NA
v_call: TRBV4-1
cdr3_nt: TGCGCCAGCAGCAATAGAGGAGGATACGAGCGGTACTTC
cdr3_aa: CASSNRGGYERYF

j_call: TRBJ2-7
d_call: TRBD2
clone_size: NA
v_call: TRBV6-1
cdr3_nt: TGTGCCAGCAGTGAGGGGGGGTGGGGTGGCTACGAGCAGTACTTC
cdr3_aa: CASSEGGWGGYEQYF

j_call: TRBJ2-1
d_call: TRBD2
clone_size: NA
v_call: TRBV4-3
cdr3_nt: TGCGCCAGCAGCCAAGATCATACAGCGGGAAGCTACAATGAGCAGTTCTTC
cdr3_aa: CASSQDHTAGSYNEQFF

j_call: TRBJ2-1
d_call: NA
clone_size: NA
v_call: TRBV5-1
cdr3_nt: TGCGCCAGCAGCTGGAGGGGGCCCTACAATGAGCAGTTCTTC
cdr3_aa: CASSWRGPYNEQFF

j_call: TRBJ2-7
d_call: TRBD2
clone_size: NA
v_call: TRBV29-1
cdr3_nt: TGCAGCTTTCAGCGGGGTAGCTCCTACGAGCAGTACTTC
cdr3_aa: CSFQRGSSYEQYF

j_call: TRBJ2-7
d_call: NA
clone_size: NA
v_call: TRBV4-3
cdr3_nt: TGCGCCAGCAGCCGCGGGGGACAGGACAACGAGCAGTACTTC
cdr3_aa: CASSRGGQDNEQYF

j_call: TRBJ2-7
d_call: NA
clone_size: few
v_call: TRBV7-2
cdr3_nt: TGTGCCAGCAGCTCCGTCCAAACGGGTCGCTACGAGCAGTACTTC
cdr3_aa: CASSSVQTGRYEQYF

j_call: TRBJ2-5
d_call: NA
clone_size: NA
v_call: TRBV7-8
cdr3_nt: TGTGCCAGCAGCTTACCAGGCGCTACCTCCAGGGAGACCCAGTACTTC
cdr3_aa: CASSLPGATSRETQYF